These 32 T cell receptor beta chains were all obtained from the same sample, sequenced in a study of shared clonotypes between healthy human individuals. Profiling relied on immunoSEQ multiplex PCR, and the TCRdb table lists in-frame clones only, not all of them. Of around 2.5 million clones in the sample, roughly 93% were seen once. The sample comprised naive CD4+ T cells from PBMCs. Subset in this sample: CD45RA+ positively selected. Source of these receptors: a man younger than 30 in good health. Some clones in this sample may be carry-over from other donors' samples.

The rearrangement uses TRBV11-2 and TRBJ2-3, with TRBD2 matching 14 bases. In germline, CDR1 is SGHAT, CDR2 FQNNGV. V dropped 5 bases and J dropped 6; count of bases not matched to a gene: 7. This CDR3 has 16 residues. In DNA, the CDR3 is TGTGCCAGCAGCCCCGGACTAGCGGGAGGTGGCGATACGCAGTATTTT. This gives the protein CASSPGLAGGGDTQYF.

The rearrangement links TRBV5-1 to TRBJ2-7; perhaps D is TRBD1 or TRBD2 (5 bases each). V lost 1 base and J lost 0, with 11 bases in between. The germline V gene has CDR1 SGHRS and CDR2 YFSETQ. This CDR3 spans 15 amino acids. The CDR3 nucleotides are TGCGCCAGCAGCTTGTTGGGGACCTCCTCCTACGAGCAGTACTTC. Encoded protein: CASSLLGTSSYEQYF.

The chain carries TRBV29-1 and TRBJ1-1; D not certain. Germline lookup yields CDR1 SQVTM and CDR2 ANQGSEA. CDR3 length: 14 residues. Trimming took off 2 bases at V and 4 bases at J, with 14 bases between the two ends. The CDR3 coding sequence is TGCAGCGTTGAAACTCGCGTGGGAGGCACTGAAGCTTTCTTT. Translating it yields CSVETRVGGTEAFF.

The chain recombines TRBV19 with TRBJ2-1, with 9 bases aligning to TRBD1. CDR3 size: 16 residues. Trimming at V came to 0 bases and at J to 4 bases, leaving 4 bases not matched to a gene. Per germline, CDR1 LNHDA and CDR2 SQIVND (reference sequence). CDR3 residues: CASSIDPGQGYNEQFF. The CDR3 DNA sequence: TGTGCCAGTAGTATAGATCCGGGACAGGGATACAATGAGCAGTTCTTC.

This clone was seen only once. The same CDR3 can be traced to other DNA sequences in this sample. The V and J genes are TRBV5-1 and TRBJ2-2, with D tentatively TRBD1 or TRBD2 (6 bases each). V was cut by 0 bases and J by 6 bases, with 9 bases left in between. This CDR3 is built from 14 residues. The germline CDR1 and CDR2 sequences are SGHRS and YFSETQ. In nucleotides, the CDR3 is TGCGCCAGCAGCTTGGCGGAGGGGGCCGGGGAGCTGTTTTTT. Translation gives CASSLAEGAGELFF.

This rearrangement joins TRBV2 to TRBJ2-7; weak D call: TRBD2 (6 bases). Germline CDR1 is SNHLY and CDR2 is FYNNEI. V shed 4 bases and J shed 4 bases, with 14 bases lying between them. The CDR3 contains 14 residues. The CDR3 nucleotides are TGTGCCAGCAGTGGCGGGGCGGTCGGATACGAGCAGTACTTC. Residues: CASSGGAVGYEQYF.

The rearrangement joins TRBV29-1 to TRBJ2-5; 10 positions match TRBD1. Trimming removed 8 bases from V and 3 bases from J; junction bases left unmatched: 3. The CDR3 runs to 12 residues. The germline gives CDR1 SQVTM, CDR2 ANQGSEA. As DNA, the CDR3 is TGCAGCTCGGGACAGGGGAAAGAGACCCAGTACTTC. Protein sequence: CSSGQGKETQYF.

Of note for this clone: The same CDR3 can be traced to other DNA sequences in this sample. V and J are TRBV10-3 and TRBJ2-3, with D perhaps TRBD1 or TRBD2 (5 bases each). Looked up from germline, CDR1 is ENHRY and CDR2 is SYGVKD. V was shortened by 2 bases and J by 4 bases, with 10 bases between the two germline ends. The CDR3 has 14 amino acids. The CDR3 is CAISESWGSDTQYF. The CDR3 DNA reads TGTGCCATCAGTGAGAGTTGGGGGTCAGATACGCAGTATTTT.

This clone was recorded once. The genes are TRBV10-3 and TRBJ2-1; 8 bases fit TRBD2. V lost 7 bases, J lost 2 bases, and 1 base stayed unmatched. This CDR3 is built from 13 residues. CDR1 ENHRY and CDR2 SYGVKD come from the germline V gene. In nucleotides, the CDR3 is TGTGCCATCACTAGCGGGCCCTACAATGAGCAGTTCTTC. Its protein is CAITSGPYNEQFF.

The gene calls are TRBV6-5 and TRBJ2-5, with D tentatively TRBD1 or TRBD2 (5 bases each). The CDR3 consists of 13 residues. Trimming cost V 6 bases and J 3 bases, with 11 bases left between them. From germline, CDR1 is MNHEY and CDR2 SVGAGI. The CDR3 loop reads CASRAVGEETQYF. As DNA, the CDR3 is TGTGCCAGCAGAGCGGTGGGGGAAGAGACCCAGTACTTC.

The chain has TRBV5-4 and TRBJ2-1; 10 nucleotides line up with TRBD2. V shed 0 bases and J 8 bases; nucleotides not matched to a gene: 8. This CDR3 region has 16 residues. The germline V gene encodes CDR1 SGHNT and CDR2 YYREEE (reference sequence). The CDR3 region has the DNA TGTGCCAGCAGCTTGGCCGGGGCTAGCGGGAGCCATGAGCAGTTCTTC. Protein sequence: CASSLAGASGSHEQFF.

In the case of this clone: This specimen includes other DNA sequences encoding the same CDR3. The chain is built from TRBV15 and TRBJ2-5; D is uncertain. V lost 5 bases to trimming and J lost 5 bases, with 6 bases between them. Germline loops: CDR1 LNHNV, CDR2 YYDKDF (reference sequence). This CDR3 contains 11 residues. CDR3 sequence reads: CATSVGETQYF. CDR3 DNA: TGTGCCACCAGCGTTGGGGAGACCCAGTACTTC.

This clone showed up just a few times. This CDR3 reads CASSQIGGNQPQHF. CDR3 sequence (DNA): TGTGCCAGCAGCCAAATTGGGGGCAATCAGCCCCAGCATTTT. The gene calls are TRBV11-2 and TRBJ1-5; D uncertain. This CDR3 comprises 14 residues. Germline CDR1 SGHAT, CDR2 FQNNGV. Trimming stripped 5 bases from V and 2 bases from J, with 10 bases between. Variable domain in full (rest from reference TRBV11-2 and TRBJ1-5): EAGVAQSPRYKIIEKRQSVAFWCNPISGHATLYWYQQILGQGPKLLIQFQNNGVVDDSQLPKDRFSAERLKGVDSTLKIQPAKLEDSAVYLCASSQIGGNQPQHFGDGTRLSIL.

The V call is TRBV5-1, the J call TRBJ1-3; weak D call: TRBD1 (6 bases). Trimming cost V 4 bases and J 3 bases, with 11 bases left between them. Looked up from germline, CDR1 is SGHRS and CDR2 is YFSETQ. The CDR3 has 14 amino acids. The CDR3 is CASSPGHDGNTIYF. CDR3 coding DNA: TGCGCCAGCAGCCCGGGACACGATGGAAACACCATATATTTT. Combining the CDR3 with reference TRBV5-1 and TRBJ1-3 gives the whole variable domain KAGVTQTPRYLIKTRGQQVTLSCSPISGHRSVSWYQQTPGQGLQFLFEYFSETQRNKGNFPGRFSGRQFSNSRSEMNVSTLELGDSALYLCASSPGHDGNTIYFGEGSWLTVV.

The rearrangement uses TRBV7-8 and TRBJ2-5, with no clear D. Between the trimmed V and J ends, which lost 3 bases and 5 bases, there was a span of 10 bases. CDR1 is SGHVS, CDR2 FQNEAQ, per germline. CDR3 size: 13 residues. CDR3 sequence: CASSFGIGETQYF. The CDR3 DNA sequence: TGTGCCAGCAGCTTCGGAATCGGGGAGACCCAGTACTTC. Using reference TRBV7-8 and TRBJ2-5 for the parts outside the CDR3, the full variable domain is GAGVSQSPRYKVAKRGQDVALRCDPISGHVSLFWYQQALGQGPEFLTYFQNEAQLDKSGLPSDRFFAERPEGSVSTLKIQRTQQEDSAVYLCASSFGIGETQYFGPGTRLLVL.

Comments on this clone: The sample carries other DNA sequences with the same CDR3. This CDR3 reads CASSLEGTYEQYF. The CDR3 DNA reads as TGCGCCAGCAGCTTGGAGGGTACCTACGAGCAGTACTTC. This sequence joins TRBV5-1 and TRBJ2-7; D unclear. V dropped 0 bases and J dropped 2 bases, with 6 bases sitting between them. This CDR3 is 13 amino acids long. From germline, CDR1 is SGHRS and CDR2 YFSETQ.

This chain links TRBV27 with TRBJ2-2; D remains ambiguous. V lost 0 bases and J 3 bases, leaving 11 bases between the germline ends. Germline V CDR1 and CDR2: MNHEY, SMNVEV (reference sequence). The CDR3 spans 16 residues. The CDR3 region is CASSLSVRWDTGELFF. As DNA, the CDR3 is TGTGCCAGCAGTTTATCGGTGAGGTGGGACACCGGGGAGCTGTTTTTT.

The chain links TRBV15 to TRBJ2-1; 12 bases match TRBD2. The germline V gene has CDR1 LNHNV and CDR2 YYDKDF (reference sequence). The trim removed 8 bases at V and 6 bases at J, leaving 11 bases unmatched. This CDR3 contains 16 residues. The CDR3 is CATGGPWTSGINEQFF. For the CDR3, the DNA is TGTGCCACCGGGGGACCCTGGACTAGCGGGATCAATGAGCAGTTCTTC. The full variable domain, with the rest looked up from reference TRBV15 and TRBJ2-1, is DAMVIQNPRYQVTQFGKPVTLSCSQTLNHNVMYWYQQKSSQAPKLLFHYYDKDFNNEADTPDNFQSRRPNTSFCFLDIRSPGLGDTAMYLCATGGPWTSGINEQFFGPGTRLTVL.

The gene calls are TRBV7-3 and TRBJ2-3; 7 bases fit TRBD2. The junction had 13 bases not matched to a gene; V was cut back by 1 base and J by 3 bases. CDR1 is SGHTA and CDR2 is FQGTGA in the germline V gene. This CDR3 comprises 18 residues. CDR3 in amino acids: CASSLMGPGGGSTDTQYF. DNA of the CDR3: TGTGCCAGCAGCTTAATGGGTCCGGGGGGAGGTTCGACAGATACGCAGTATTTT.

The gene calls are TRBV28 and TRBJ2-7; maybe TRBD2 (6 bases). CDR1 and CDR2 from the germline V gene are MDHEN and SYDVKM. The V end was cut by 10 bases, the J end by 2 bases, with 21 bases between. The CDR3 is 15 residues long. The CDR3 region has the DNA TGTGCCAATCCGACCCGTGAGGGCGGGACCTACGAGCAGTACTTC. It is translated as CANPTREGGTYEQYF.

The V gene is TRBV5-4, the J gene TRBJ2-7; D unresolved. V lost 4 bases and J 1 base, leaving 15 bases between the germline ends. The CDR3 sequence is 15 residues long. Germline loops: CDR1 SGHNT, CDR2 YYREEE (reference sequence). The CDR3 is CASSGAGPISYEQYF. The CDR3 DNA is TGTGCCAGCAGCGGCGCTGGACCGATTTCCTACGAGCAGTACTTC.

The V gene is TRBV4-1, the J gene TRBJ2-3, with D unclear. V lost 0 bases, J lost 5 bases, and 12 bases lay in between. Germline values: CDR1 MGHRA, CDR2 YSYEKL. CDR3 length: 15 residues. The CDR3 is CASSQDPGSRDTQYF. DNA of the CDR3: TGCGCCAGCAGCCAAGATCCGGGTAGTAGAGATACGCAGTATTTT.

The CDR3 here is CASSFTGTGANVLTF. The CDR3 DNA sequence: TGTGCCAGCAGCTTTACAGGGACTGGGGCCAACGTCCTGACTTTC. V gene TRBV7-9 combines with J gene TRBJ2-6; D is possibly TRBD1 (6 bases). The germline gives CDR1 SEHNR, CDR2 FQNEAQ (reference sequence). V was shortened by 3 bases and J by 2 bases, with 8 bases between the two germline ends. There are 15 residues in the CDR3. Full variable domain (remainder filled in from reference TRBV7-9 and TRBJ2-6): DTGVSQNPRHKITKRGQNVTFRCDPISEHNRLYWYRQTLGQGPEFLTYFQNEAQLEKSRLLSDRFSAERPKGSFSTLEIQRTEQGDSAMYLCASSFTGTGANVLTFGAGSRLTVL.

This sequence joins TRBV7-8 and TRBJ2-7, with TRBD2 identical over 7 bases. With 5 bases clipped from V and 6 bases from J, the junction kept 4 bases outside the gene matches. The germline CDR1 and CDR2 sequences are SGHVS and FQNEAQ. This CDR3 has 12 amino acids. CDR3 DNA: TGTGCCAGCAGCCATACGGGGGGCGAGCAGTACTTC. This codes for CASSHTGGEQYF.

The V gene is TRBV5-5, the J gene TRBJ2-2, with a possible D match to TRBD2 (6 bases). The CDR3 runs to 14 residues. Looked up from germline, CDR1 is SGHKS and CDR2 is YYEKEE (reference sequence). Trimming pared 0 bases from V and 6 bases from J, leaving 9 bases between. This CDR3 reads CASSLAAGSGELFF. The CDR3, as DNA: TGTGCCAGCAGCTTGGCGGCGGGATCCGGGGAGCTGTTTTTT.

The chain carries TRBV5-1 and TRBJ1-1; perhaps TRBD1 as D (6 bases). With 0 bases removed from V and 1 base from J, the gap between germline ends came to 13 bases. Germline V lookup: CDR1 SGHRS, CDR2 YFSETQ. This CDR3 has 16 amino acids. The CDR3 protein is CASSLAAGAGNTEAFF. CDR3 nucleotide sequence: TGCGCCAGCAGCTTGGCGGCAGGGGCGGGGAACACTGAAGCTTTCTTT.

This chain joins TRBV6-1 and TRBJ2-7; no clear D gene. In germline, CDR1 is MNHNS, CDR2 SASEGT. The CDR3 sequence is 15 residues long. The ends were cut back, 1 base at V and 4 bases at J, with 14 bases in the middle. The CDR3 nucleotides are TGTGCCAGCAGTGAAGGGGCAGCAAATATTTACGAGCAGTACTTC. Amino acid sequence: CASSEGAANIYEQYF.

The V gene is TRBV4-2, the J gene TRBJ2-4; 13 positions match TRBD2. The length of the CDR3 is 21 residues. Unmatched junction bases numbered 13, after V lost 0 bases and J lost 2 bases. Germline V CDR1 and CDR2: LGHNA, YNFKEQ. The CDR3 sequence is CASSQDWPKTSGRRSKNIQYF. The CDR3 DNA sequence: TGTGCCAGCAGCCAAGATTGGCCGAAGACTAGCGGGAGGCGATCCAAAAACATTCAGTACTTC.

The chain has TRBV29-1 and TRBJ2-7, with D maybe TRBD2 (5 bases). There are 14 residues in the CDR3. The V end was cut by 1 base, the J end by 0 bases, with 10 bases between. CDR1 and CDR2 from the germline V gene are SQVTM and ANQGSEA. CDR3 region: CSVEGSGSSYEQYF. DNA for the CDR3: TGCAGCGTTGAAGGTTCGGGGAGCTCCTACGAGCAGTACTTC.

This chain connects TRBV10-2 to TRBJ1-5, with 9 bases identical to TRBD1. The CDR3 length is 16 residues. Looked up from germline, CDR1 is WSHSY and CDR2 is SAAADI. J gave up 3 bases and V 4 bases, and 7 bases lay outside the gene matches. The CDR3 is CASSGVDRGDNQPQHF. The CDR3, as DNA: TGCGCCAGCAGTGGGGTGGACAGGGGCGACAATCAGCCCCAGCATTTT.

The chain combines TRBV4-3 with TRBJ2-7, with D perhaps matching TRBD1 (5 bases). Trimming left V 0 bases short and J 0 bases short, with 9 bases between. This CDR3 region has 15 residues. Looked up from germline, CDR1 is LGHNA and CDR2 is YSLEER. The CDR3 is CASSQEQVGSYEQYF. The CDR3 DNA reads as TGCGCCAGCAGCCAAGAACAGGTCGGCTCCTACGAGCAGTACTTC.

Regarding this clone: Other DNA sequences in this specimen translate into the identical CDR3. This chain uses TRBV5-1 with TRBJ2-3, with TRBD2 matching 10 bases. This CDR3 comprises 16 residues. Germline V gene data show CDR1 as SGHRS and CDR2 as YFSETQ. The junction had 5 bases not matched to a gene; V was cut back by 4 bases and J by 0 bases. CDR3 protein: CASSPGLAVSTDTQYF. CDR3 in DNA: TGCGCCAGCAGCCCTGGACTAGCGGTTAGCACAGATACGCAGTATTTT.